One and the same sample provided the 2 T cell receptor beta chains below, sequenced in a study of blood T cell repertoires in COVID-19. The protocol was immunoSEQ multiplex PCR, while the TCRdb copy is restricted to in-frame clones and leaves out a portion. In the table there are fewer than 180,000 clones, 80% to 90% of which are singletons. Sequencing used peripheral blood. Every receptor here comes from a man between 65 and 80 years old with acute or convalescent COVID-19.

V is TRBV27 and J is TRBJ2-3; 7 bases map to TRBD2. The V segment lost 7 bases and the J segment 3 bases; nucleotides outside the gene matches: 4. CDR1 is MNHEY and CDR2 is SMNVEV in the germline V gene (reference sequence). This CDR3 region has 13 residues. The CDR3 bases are TGTGCCAGCAAGAATAGCGGGACAGATACGCAGTATTTT. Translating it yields CASKNSGTDTQYF.

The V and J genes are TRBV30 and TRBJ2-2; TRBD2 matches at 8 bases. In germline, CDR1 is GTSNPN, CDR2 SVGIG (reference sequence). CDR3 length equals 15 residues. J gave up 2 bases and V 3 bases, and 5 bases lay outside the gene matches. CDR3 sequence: CAWRPLAGNTGELFF. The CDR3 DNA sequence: TGTGCCTGGAGACCGCTAGCGGGCAACACCGGGGAGCTGTTTTTT.